This passage covers 17 T cell receptor beta chains from one sample sequenced in a study of T cells in women clearing cervical HPV infection. Libraries were prepared by immunoSEQ multiplex PCR; TCRdb keeps only in-frame clonotypes and omits some of them. This sample's table reports approximately 44,000 clones. The source material was blood buffy coat. Every receptor here comes from a woman between 18 and 70 years old with a cervical HPV16 infection that either progressed to CIN3+ or cleared (not recorded which).

CDR3 DNA, as far as it was read: TGCAGTGCTAGAGCTGCGGGACAGGGTGGATCACCC. Its translation: CSARAAGQGGSP. The full CDR3 reads CSARAAGQGGSPLHF. The V call is TRBV20-1, the J call TRBJ1-6, with 9 bases lining up with TRBD1. The CDR3 goes on 3 residues after the read ends, and that part is filled in from the germline J gene. The CDR3 is 15 residues long. The germline V gene encodes CDR1 DFQATT and CDR2 SNEGSKA (reference sequence). Trimming removed 1 base from V and 10 bases from J; junction bases left unmatched: 8.

As to this clone: The observed sequence ends 3 residues before the CDR3 terminus, with the missing tail filled in from the germline J gene. The chain uses TRBV19 and TRBJ2-4; D not certain. Germline V CDR1 and CDR2: LNHDA, SQIVND (reference sequence). The CDR3 consists of 13 residues. V was clipped by 6 bases and J by 1 base, with 7 bases between them. CDR3: CASRDNAKNIQYF. Incomplete CDR3 DNA: TGTGCCAGTAGAGACAACGCCAAAAACATT.

With regard to this clone: The read ends 3 residues shy of where the CDR3 ends; the end is completed using the germline J gene. This chain uses TRBV6-2 or TRBV6-3 with TRBJ1-4, with 7 positions matching TRBD1. With V trimmed by 5 bases and J by 0 bases, 6 bases remained unmatched. Germline V lookup: CDR1 MNHEY, CDR2 SVGEGT. CDR3 length: 16 amino acids. Partial CDR3 DNA: TGTGCCAGCAGTCCGGGACAGCCAACAACTAATGAAAAA. Its translation is CASSPGQPTTNEK. The CDR3 as a whole reads CASSPGQPTTNEKLFF.

On this clone: The observed sequence ends 3 residues before the CDR3 terminus, with the missing tail filled in from the germline J gene. The rearrangement joins TRBV7-9 to TRBJ2-2; 10 bases line up with TRBD1. V shed 3 bases and J 4 bases; nucleotides not matched to a gene: 2. Germline V gene lookup returns CDR1 SEHNR and CDR2 FQNEAQ (reference sequence). The CDR3 sequence is 15 residues long. The CDR3 sequence is CASSLTGGGTGELFF. The DNA read from the CDR3 is TGTGCCAGCAGCTTGACAGGGGGCGGCACCGGGGAG.

Regarding this clone: With the read ending 3 residues before the CDR3 end, the germline J gene is used to fill in that end. The gene calls are TRBV7-9 and TRBJ1-1; no clear D. Germline assignment: CDR1 SEHNR and CDR2 FQNEAQ (reference sequence). Trimming cost V 3 bases and J 2 bases, with 4 bases left between them. This CDR3 region has 12 residues. CDR3 region: CASSLSNTEAFF. The sequenced part of the CDR3 DNA is TGTGCCAGCAGCTTGTCAAACACTGAA.

Turning to this clone: The read ends 3 residues before the CDR3 terminus; that terminus is restored from the germline J gene. The chain joins TRBV7-2 to TRBJ2-3, with 8 bases fitting TRBD2. The CDR3 has 15 amino acids. Germline V lookup: CDR1 SGHTA, CDR2 FQGNSA. CDR3 residues: CASSSGGAVQETQYF. CDR3 DNA, as far as it was read: TGTGCCAGCAGCTCCGGGGGGGCAGTCCAAGAGACG.

On this clone itself: The read falls 3 residues short of the CDR3 end, and the missing part is taken from the germline J gene. The chain carries TRBV20-1 and TRBJ2-3; D is possibly TRBD2 (7 bases). This CDR3 region has 14 residues. Trimming removed 6 bases from V and 2 bases from J, with 15 bases in between. Germline V CDR1 and CDR2: DFQATT, SNEGSKA (reference sequence). The sequenced part of the CDR3 DNA is TGCAGTGCCCCTAGGGGGGGGCTCACAGATACG. Protein sequence: CSAPRGGLTDT. The complete CDR3 reads CSAPRGGLTDTQYF.

Remarks on this clone: Coverage ceases 3 residues before the CDR3 finishes, and the germline J gene fills in the end. J is TRBJ2-3 and V is TRBV5-4, with 8 positions matching TRBD1. Germline V gives CDR1 SGHNT, CDR2 YYREEE (reference sequence). Trimming took 4 bases from V and 2 from J; bases not matched to a gene: 6. The CDR3 totals 15 residues. The CDR3 spells CASSPGTGTTDTQYF. CDR3 DNA (partial): TGTGCCAGCAGCCCCGGGACAGGTACCACAGATACG.

Comment on this clone: The CDR3 goes on 3 residues after the read ends, and that part is filled in from the germline J gene. The chain carries TRBV28 and TRBJ2-5; 10 bases map to TRBD1. Per germline, CDR1 MDHEN and CDR2 SYDVKM. V lost 7 bases and J lost 5; bases outside the gene matches: 7. The length of the CDR3 is 14 residues. CDR3 in amino acids: CASNDRGPSETQYF. The sequenced CDR3 bases are TGTGCCAGCAATGACAGGGGGCCCTCTGAGACC.

The CDR3 DNA, read in part, is TGCAGTGCTAGATTACTAGGCCAGGAAAGCAATCAGCCC. Protein product: CSARLLGQESNQP. The whole CDR3 protein reads CSARLLGQESNQPQHF. The chain employs TRBV20-1 and TRBJ1-5, with no clear D. With the read ending 3 residues before the CDR3 end, the germline J gene is used to fill in that end. CDR1 and CDR2 from the germline V gene are DFQATT and SNEGSKA (reference sequence). The CDR3 has 16 amino acids. V dropped 2 bases and J dropped 1 base, with 15 bases sitting between them.

As to this clone: The read finishes 3 residues shy of the CDR3 end, and the germline J gene is used to complete it. The rearrangement uses TRBV4-1 and TRBJ1-5; D is perhaps TRBD1 (6 bases). The CDR3 has 16 amino acids. The germline V gene has CDR1 MGHRA and CDR2 YSYEKL. The V end was cut by 4 bases, the J end by 1 base, with 14 bases between. The sequenced part of the CDR3 DNA is TGCGCCAGCAGCCCAGGGACGGGACAAAGCAATCAGCCC. Its translation: CASSPGTGQSNQP. The complete CDR3 protein is CASSPGTGQSNQPQHF.

Concerning this clone: The read falls 3 residues short of the CDR3 end, and the missing part is taken from the germline J gene. The chain links TRBV6-2 or TRBV6-3 to TRBJ1-2; the D gene is possibly TRBD1 (6 bases). The CDR3 contains 12 residues. Germline loops: CDR1 MNHEY, CDR2 SVGEGT. The CDR3 bases that were read are TGTGCCAGCAGAGAGGGGACAAAGGGC. Amino acid sequence: CASREGTKG. The full CDR3 is CASREGTKGYTF.

In regard to this clone: Sequencing ends 3 residues short of the CDR3 end; the germline J gene provides the rest. The chain couples TRBV30 to TRBJ2-3, with D possibly TRBD1 on 5 matching bases. The CDR3 has 10 residues. Germline CDR1 is GTSNPN and CDR2 is SVGIG (reference sequence). The covered CDR3 bases are TGTGCCTGGAGTGAGGGGACG. Its translation is CAWSEGT. The whole CDR3 reads CAWSEGTQYF.

Points on this clone: The read terminates 3 residues ahead of where the CDR3 ends, so the germline J gene completes it. The gene calls are TRBV18 and TRBJ2-7, with TRBD1 matching over 8 bases. V shed 0 bases, J shed 3 bases, and the junction held 4 bases outside the gene matches. CDR3 size: 15 residues. The germline CDR1 and CDR2 sequences are KGHSH and LQKENI. The CDR3 reads CASSPPGQARYEQYF. The sequenced CDR3 bases are TGTGCCAGCTCACCACCGGGACAGGCCCGCTACGAG.

Turning to this clone: From the germline J gene comes the end of the CDR3, since the read stops 3 residues before it. The V gene is TRBV29-1, the J gene TRBJ2-6; D is possibly TRBD1 (6 bases). The germline V gene has CDR1 SQVTM and CDR2 ANQGSEA. The CDR3 length is 16 residues. V lost 5 bases to trimming and J lost 0 bases, with 14 bases between them. CDR3 sequence reads: CSVRTVHSSGANVLTF. The part of the CDR3 DNA that was read is TGCAGCGTTCGGACAGTGCACTCCTCTGGGGCCAACGTC.

Of note for this clone: The CDR3 end lies 3 residues beyond the end of the read and is filled in from the germline J gene. The chain has TRBV7-2 and TRBJ2-1; 10 nucleotides agree with TRBD2. The trim removed 9 bases at V and 4 bases at J, leaving 9 bases unmatched. Germline loops: CDR1 SGHTA, CDR2 FQGNSA. This CDR3 has 15 amino acids. Incomplete CDR3 DNA: TGTGCCAGTCCACCCCGGACTAGCGGATACAATGAG. Translation: CASPPRTSGYNE. The whole CDR3 reads CASPPRTSGYNEQFF.

Comments on this clone: The read gets to within 3 residues of the CDR3 end, and the germline J gene fills in the rest. The chain employs TRBV18 and TRBJ2-5, with D possibly TRBD1 on 5 matching bases. The CDR3 extends over 13 amino acids. CDR1 KGHSH and CDR2 LQKENI come from the germline V gene. V lost 6 bases and J lost 3, with 11 bases in between. CDR3 DNA, as far as it was read: TGTGCCAGCTCGTGGACAAGGGAAGAGACC. Translation gives CASSWTREET. The complete CDR3 sequence is CASSWTREETQYF.